Below, 32 T cell receptor beta chains from the same sample are listed, as sequenced in a study of blood T cell repertoires in COVID-19. Data came from immunoSEQ multiplex PCR; TCRdb stores just in-frame clones and leaves some out. The sample lists approximately 100,000 clones; approximately 91% were seen once. Source material: peripheral blood. All receptors come from a man aged 60 to 69 with acute or convalescent COVID-19.

The V gene is TRBV6-5, the J gene TRBJ2-7, with no clear D. CDR3 size: 13 residues. The germline V and J ends were trimmed by 6 bases and 6 bases, with 15 bases remaining between them. Looked up from germline, CDR1 is MNHEY and CDR2 is SVGAGI. CDR3 protein: CASRRDRESEQYF. DNA of the CDR3: TGTGCCAGCAGACGAGATAGAGAAAGCGAGCAGTACTTC.

The chain has TRBV27 and TRBJ2-7; D ambiguous. V lost 8 bases and J 8 bases, leaving 7 bases between the germline ends. Germline values: CDR1 MNHEY, CDR2 SMNVEV (reference sequence). The CDR3 is 9 residues long. CDR3: CASLVQQYV. CDR3 in DNA: TGTGCCAGCCTTGTCCAGCAGTACGTC.

The chain carries TRBV10-3 and TRBJ2-7; TRBD1 matches at 7 bases. Trimming cost V 3 bases and J 2 bases; bases outside gene matches: 10. The germline V gene has CDR1 ENHRY and CDR2 SYGVKD. This CDR3 contains 16 residues. CDR3 residues: CAISDPLGGPTYEQYF. Written as DNA, the CDR3 is TGTGCCATCAGTGACCCCCTAGGGGGCCCGACCTACGAGCAGTACTTC.

The CDR3, as DNA: TGTGCCAGCAGCTTAACCCACGGACAGGGACGGACACCCCTCCACTTT. Its protein product is CASSLTHGQGRTPLHF. The rearrangement links TRBV7-2 to TRBJ1-6; 8 positions match TRBD1. The J segment lost 11 bases and the V segment lost 2 bases, leaving 11 bases of the junction unmatched. The CDR3 has 16 residues. CDR1 is SGHTA, CDR2 FQGNSA, per germline.

This clone was seen more than once but under ten times. This chain links TRBV28 with TRBJ1-1, with TRBD1 matching over 9 bases. The germline V gene has CDR1 MDHEN and CDR2 SYDVKM. CDR3 size: 12 residues. Trimming took 6 bases from V and 4 from J; bases not matched to a gene: 0. Here the CDR3 reads CASRTGGTEAFF. CDR3 bases: TGTGCCAGCAGGACAGGGGGCACTGAAGCTTTCTTT.

This chain connects TRBV27 to TRBJ2-5; D uncertain. The length of the CDR3 is 14 residues. Trimming took off 1 base at V and 5 bases at J, with 11 bases between the two ends. Germline V gene data show CDR1 as MNHEY and CDR2 as SMNVEV (reference sequence). CDR3 amino acids: CASSLLSRRETQYF. The CDR3 nucleotides read TGTGCCAGCAGTTTATTATCGCGGCGGGAGACCCAGTACTTC.

This sequence joins TRBV5-4 and TRBJ2-2; 8 nucleotides match TRBD2. The trim removed 5 bases at V and 6 bases at J, leaving 6 bases unmatched. This CDR3 has 14 residues. CDR1 is SGHNT and CDR2 is YYREEE in the germline V gene (reference sequence). CDR3 sequence reads: CASSTGLGSGELFF. For the CDR3, the DNA is TGTGCCAGCAGTACGGGACTAGGGTCCGGGGAGCTGTTTTTT.

The chain recombines TRBV6-6 with TRBJ1-2, with D possibly TRBD1 on 5 matching bases. CDR3 length: 14 amino acids. Between the trimmed V and J ends, which lost 2 bases and 6 bases, there was a span of 13 bases. CDR1 and CDR2 from the germline V gene are MNHNY and SVGAGI (reference sequence). Here the CDR3 DNA reads TGTGCCAGCAGTTACCAGGGAGGAAGGGATGGCTACACCTTC. It codes for CASSYQGGRDGYTF.

V usage is TRBV5-1 and J usage is TRBJ1-2; D may be TRBD1 (6 bases). The CDR3 is 20 amino acids. CDR1 is SGHRS and CDR2 is YFSETQ in the germline V gene. V dropped 4 bases and J dropped 3 bases, with 31 bases sitting between them. The CDR3 DNA reads as TGCGCCAGCAGCCGCGCGGGAGGATTTGCGGACGTCGCAGGGGACTATGGCTACACCTTC. This encodes CASSRAGGFADVAGDYGYTF.

This rearrangement joins TRBV30 to TRBJ1-1; possible D gene TRBD1, 6 bases. The CDR3 is made up of 12 amino acids. Germline V gene lookup returns CDR1 GTSNPN and CDR2 SVGIG (reference sequence). With 2 bases removed from V and 8 bases from J, the gap between germline ends came to 12 bases. CDR3 in DNA: TGTGCCTGGAGTAACAGGGCGGTGGAAGCTTTCTTT. This translates into CAWSNRAVEAFF.

This CDR3 is CASSPRFTGGNQPQHF. In DNA form, the CDR3 reads TGTGCCAGCAGCCCGAGGTTTACGGGGGGGAATCAGCCCCAGCATTTT. The chain uses TRBV27 and TRBJ1-5; D might be TRBD1 (5 bases). Germline CDR1 and CDR2: MNHEY and SMNVEV (reference sequence). The V end was cut by 6 bases, the J end by 4 bases, with 19 bases between. The CDR3 loop spans 16 amino acids.

The genes are TRBV7-9 and TRBJ1-3; 8 bases match TRBD1. CDR3 length equals 16 residues. V lost 5 bases to trimming and J lost 1 base; unmatched junction nucleotides: 7. Germline V lookup: CDR1 SEHNR, CDR2 FQNEAQ (reference sequence). CDR3 amino acids: CASSALWTGSGNTIYF. In DNA, the CDR3 is TGTGCCAGCAGCGCTTTATGGACAGGGTCTGGAAACACCATATATTTT.

This chain links TRBV5-1 with TRBJ2-7; 7 bases match TRBD2. Germline V lookup: CDR1 SGHRS, CDR2 YFSETQ. This CDR3 comprises 18 residues. The V and J ends lost 4 bases and 1 base, in that order; junction bases with no gene match: 17. CDR3 nucleotides: TGCGCCAGCAGCCTTAGTGAGTCGACGGGCGGGGGATCCTACGAGCAGTACTTC. Protein: CASSLSESTGGGSYEQYF.

V is TRBV24-1 and J is TRBJ2-6; D is unresolved. V lost 6 bases to trimming and J lost 0 bases, with 8 bases between them. The CDR3 extends over 15 amino acids. Germline CDR1 is KGHDR and CDR2 is SFDVKD. This chain's CDR3 is CATSSVHSGANVLTF. The CDR3 DNA reads as TGTGCCACCAGTTCGGTCCACTCTGGGGCCAACGTCCTGACTTTC.

To note about this clone: The same CDR3 arises from other DNA sequences in this sample as well. V gene TRBV5-1 combines with J gene TRBJ2-7; 9 bases map to TRBD1. The CDR3 is made up of 14 amino acids. With V trimmed by 0 bases and J by 6 bases, 4 bases remained unmatched. Germline V CDR1 and CDR2: SGHRS, YFSETQ. This CDR3 reads CASSLAGQGGEQYF. As DNA, the CDR3 is TGCGCCAGCAGCTTGGCGGGACAGGGTGGCGAGCAGTACTTC.

The V call is TRBV9, the J call TRBJ1-6, with TRBD1 as a possible D gene (5 bases). CDR1 is SGDLS, CDR2 YYNGEE, per germline. The germline V and J ends were trimmed by 0 bases and 8 bases, with 12 bases remaining between them. The CDR3 is 15 residues long. The CDR3 sequence is CASSVDSRVYSPLHF. CDR3 nucleotide sequence: TGTGCCAGCAGCGTAGATTCCAGGGTTTATTCACCCCTCCACTTT.

The CDR3 DNA reads as TGTGCCAGCTCACCTAAACAGGGGGCGCTTTCCGGGGAGCTGTTTTTT. It is translated as CASSPKQGALSGELFF. The chain combines TRBV18 with TRBJ2-2, with 9 positions matching TRBD1. Trimming at V came to 3 bases and at J to 6 bases, leaving 8 bases not matched to a gene. Germline V gene lookup returns CDR1 KGHSH and CDR2 LQKENI. The CDR3 length is 16 residues.

The V gene is TRBV5-4, the J gene TRBJ1-4; perhaps TRBD1 as D (6 bases). The CDR3 has 16 amino acids. The V end lost 3 bases, the J end lost 0 bases, and 12 bases lay between the germline ends. Per germline, CDR1 SGHNT and CDR2 YYREEE (reference sequence). The CDR3 DNA reads as TGTGCCAGCAGCTCATGGACAGCCGCAACTAATGAAAAACTGTTTTTT. Protein sequence: CASSSWTAATNEKLFF.

The chain carries TRBV18 and TRBJ1-1; TRBD1 matches 10 bases. CDR1 KGHSH and CDR2 LQKENI come from the germline V gene. The CDR3 extends over 14 amino acids. V was clipped by 4 bases and J by 3 bases; unmatched bases: 2. DNA for the CDR3: TGTGCCAGCTCACTGGGGACAGGGGACACTGAAGCTTTCTTT. This codes for CASSLGTGDTEAFF.

Here the CDR3 reads CASTESAGNNEQFF. CDR3 nucleotides: TGTGCCAGCACCGAATCCGCCGGGAACAATGAGCAGTTCTTC. This sequence joins TRBV11-2 and TRBJ2-1, with a possible D match to TRBD2 (5 bases). Trimming removed 7 bases from V and 5 bases from J, with 15 bases in between. CDR3 length: 14 residues. Germline V CDR1 and CDR2: SGHAT, FQNNGV.

The chain employs TRBV10-2 and TRBJ2-7, with 9 bases matching TRBD2. Per the germline V gene, CDR1 is WSHSY and CDR2 is SAAADI. The CDR3 is made up of 16 amino acids. Germline trimming cut 6 bases from V and 0 bases from J; bases unmatched to any gene: 9. Here the CDR3 reads CASSQGLALSSYEQYF. As DNA, the CDR3 is TGCGCCAGCAGCCAAGGACTAGCGCTCAGCTCCTACGAGCAGTACTTC.

The genes are TRBV6-1 and TRBJ2-1, with a possible D match to TRBD2 (6 bases). CDR3 size: 18 residues. V lost 4 bases, J lost 2 bases, and 21 bases lay in between. Germline-derived CDR1 and CDR2 are MNHNS and SASEGT. CDR3 protein: CASSVRGLGRQTYNEQFF. The DNA for the CDR3 is TGTGCCAGCAGTGTCCGTGGACTGGGGAGGCAGACCTACAATGAGCAGTTCTTC.

In this sample, this clone turned up once. The chain joins TRBV28 to TRBJ1-6; D call uncertain. CDR1 is MDHEN, CDR2 SYDVKM, per germline. The CDR3 length is 12 residues. The V end lost 6 bases, the J end lost 9 bases, and 9 bases lay between the germline ends. The CDR3 sequence: CASSLHGSPLHF. The CDR3 nucleotides are TGTGCCAGCAGCCTCCACGGTTCACCCCTCCACTTT. The full variable domain, in which reference TRBV28 and TRBJ1-6 provide the parts outside the CDR3, is DVKVTQSSRYLVKRTGEKVFLECVQDMDHENMFWYRQDPGLGLRLIYFSYDVKMKEKGDIPEGYSVSREKKERFSLILESASTNQTSMYLCASSLHGSPLHFGNGTRLTVT.

The V gene is TRBV11-2, the J gene TRBJ2-3; D is uncertain. Germline loops: CDR1 SGHAT, CDR2 FQNNGV. This CDR3 is built from 12 residues. The ends were cut back, 5 bases at V and 10 bases at J, with 13 bases in the middle. In DNA, the CDR3 is TGTGCCAGCAGCCAGTCGCAATATCCGCAGTATTTT. It encodes CASSQSQYPQYF. The full variable domain, with the rest looked up from reference TRBV11-2 and TRBJ2-3, is EAGVAQSPRYKIIEKRQSVAFWCNPISGHATLYWYQQILGQGPKLLIQFQNNGVVDDSQLPKDRFSAERLKGVDSTLKIQPAKLEDSAVYLCASSQSQYPQYFGPGTRLTVL.

The rearrangement uses TRBV24-1 and TRBJ2-7; maybe TRBD1 (6 bases). The CDR3 contains 14 residues. Trimming pared 3 bases from V and 2 bases from J, leaving 10 bases between. Germline CDR1 reads KGHDR; CDR2 reads SFDVKD. Written as DNA, the CDR3 is TGTGCCACCAGTGATCCCGGACAGCCCTACGAGCAGTACTTC. This gives the protein CATSDPGQPYEQYF.

This rearrangement joins TRBV19 to TRBJ1-5; 10 bases match TRBD1. This CDR3 region has 17 residues. In germline, CDR1 is LNHDA, CDR2 SQIVND (reference sequence). V lost 3 bases and J lost 4; bases outside the gene matches: 9. Here the CDR3 DNA reads TGTGCCAGTAGTATTATGGGGGACAGGGGTTTAAATCAGCCCCAGCATTTT. Translated: CASSIMGDRGLNQPQHF.

Here the CDR3 reads CASRIGLAGTGELFF. The CDR3, as DNA: TGTGCCAGCAGAATTGGACTAGCGGGAACCGGGGAGCTGTTTTTT. This chain joins TRBV2 and TRBJ2-2, with TRBD2 identical over 12 bases. The V and J ends lost 6 bases and 5 bases, in that order; junction bases with no gene match: 4. Germline CDR1 is SNHLY and CDR2 is FYNNEI. CDR3 length: 15 residues.

V gene TRBV13 combines with J gene TRBJ1-1; 9 bases line up with TRBD1. Germline V gene lookup returns CDR1 PRHDT and CDR2 FYEKMQ (reference sequence). V trimming: 6 bases; J trimming: 3 bases; junction bases outside the gene matches: 14. This CDR3 has 17 residues. The CDR3 spells CASRSTRDRVRDTEAFF. CDR3 in DNA: TGTGCCAGCAGATCGACCCGGGACAGGGTAAGAGACACTGAAGCTTTCTTT.

The chain carries TRBV19 and TRBJ1-4; 7 bases agree with TRBD1. The CDR3 is 17 amino acids. Germline assignment: CDR1 LNHDA and CDR2 SQIVND (reference sequence). Trimming took 6 bases from V and 2 from J; bases not matched to a gene: 12. The CDR3 spells CASRLPGQIITNEKLFF. As DNA, the CDR3 is TGTGCCAGTAGACTACCGGGACAGATCATCACTAATGAAAAACTGTTTTTT.

The chain uses TRBV29-1 and TRBJ2-1, with TRBD2 matching over 7 bases. CDR3 length equals 13 residues. J was trimmed by 8 bases and V by 3 bases; bases with no gene match: 7. Germline-derived CDR1 and CDR2 are SQVTM and ANQGSEA. The CDR3 reads CSVDGGGPHEQFF. The CDR3 DNA follows: TGCAGCGTTGATGGGGGAGGGCCCCATGAGCAGTTCTTC.

The genes are TRBV3-1 (or the pseudogene TRBV3-2) and TRBJ1-2, with 9 positions matching TRBD1. V shed 4 bases and J 0 bases; nucleotides not matched to a gene: 6. The length of the CDR3 is 16 residues. Germline CDR1 and CDR2: LGHDT and YNNKEL (reference sequence). This chain's CDR3 is CASSLGQGRANYGYTF. CDR3 sequence (DNA): TGTGCCAGCAGCCTAGGACAGGGGAGAGCTAACTATGGCTACACCTTC.

V usage is TRBV18 and J usage is TRBJ1-5, with TRBD1 matching over 11 bases. V trimming: 3 bases; J trimming: 4 bases; junction bases outside the gene matches: 2. In germline, CDR1 is KGHSH, CDR2 LQKENI. The CDR3 extends over 15 amino acids. The CDR3 bases are TGTGCCAGCTCACCGGACAGGGGGCGGAATCAGCCCCAGCATTTT. It yields the protein CASSPDRGRNQPQHF.